These 17 T cell receptor beta chains share one sample of origin, sequenced in a study of cytotoxic CD8 clonotypes in ibrutinib-treated CLL. Clones were read by immunoSEQ multiplex PCR, and TCRdb kept only the in-frame ones, dropping some. Of 150,000 to 250,000 clones in the sample, approximately 72% are singletons; the top ten hold over 10%. The source was PBMCs, collected after 24 months of ibrutinib treatment. Receptor source: a human donor with chronic lymphocytic leukemia.

The chain links TRBV9 to TRBJ2-4; 9 nucleotides match TRBD1. The CDR3 length is 17 residues. Per germline, CDR1 SGDLS and CDR2 YYNGEE. V lost 4 bases, J lost 5 bases, and 13 bases stayed unmatched. CDR3 nucleotides: TGTGCCAGCAGCCCCAACCCAGGACAGGGGTTCGAAAACATTCAGTACTTC. As protein: CASSPNPGQGFENIQYF.

CDR3 residues: CASSLQGLFHGYTF. CDR3 in DNA: TGTGCCAGCAGCTTGCAGGGGTTGTTCCATGGCTACACCTTC. The genes are TRBV5-6 and TRBJ1-2; D possibly corresponds to TRBD1 (6 bases). The CDR3 spans 14 residues. Between the trimmed V and J ends, which lost 1 base and 6 bases, there was a span of 13 bases. Looked up from germline, CDR1 is SGHDT and CDR2 is YYEEEE.

This chain joins TRBV29-1 and TRBJ2-5; D unresolved. Trimming left V 2 bases short and J 5 bases short, with 9 bases between. The CDR3 length is 12 residues. Germline loops: CDR1 SQVTM, CDR2 ANQGSEA. The chain's CDR3 is CSVENSPETQYF. Written as DNA, the CDR3 is TGCAGCGTTGAAAACTCTCCGGAGACCCAGTACTTC.

The chain couples TRBV25-1 to TRBJ2-7, with TRBD2 matching 11 bases. CDR1 and CDR2 from the germline V gene are MGHDK and SYGVNS. The CDR3 has 15 amino acids. V was pared by 8 bases and J by 2 bases, with 8 bases of the junction left unmatched. The CDR3 loop is CASEALAGVPYEQYF. In nucleotides, the CDR3 is TGTGCCAGCGAGGCACTAGCGGGAGTGCCCTACGAGCAGTACTTC.

This chain uses TRBV1 with TRBJ2-7; the D call TRBD2 from the table was never checked on the DNA. TRBV1 is annotated as a pseudogene. The CDR3 totals 16 residues. CDR3 DNA: TGCACCAGCAGCCAAGTTTCTAAGAGATACCCCCACGAGCAGTACTTC. Its translation: CTSSQVSKRYPHEQYF.

This clone has more than one count but fewer than ten. The V call is TRBV7-9, the J call TRBJ2-6; TRBD1 might be the D (6 bases). Germline assignment: CDR1 SEHNR and CDR2 FQNEAQ (reference sequence). V was pared by 6 bases and J by 2 bases, with 20 bases between. This CDR3 is 18 amino acids long. The CDR3 region has the DNA TGTGCCAGCAGTTATTTCCCAGGGACATCCACTGGGGCCAACGTCCTGACTTTC. It codes for CASSYFPGTSTGANVLTF.

The CDR3 sequence is CASSLPGAEETQYF. CDR3 nucleotide sequence: TGCGCCAGCAGCTTACCGGGGGCAGAGGAGACCCAGTACTTC. V and J are TRBV5-1 and TRBJ2-5; possibly TRBD1 or TRBD2 for D (6 bases each). V lost 2 bases, J lost 5 bases, and 13 bases lay in between. The CDR3 runs to 14 residues. Per germline, CDR1 SGHRS and CDR2 YFSETQ.

This clone has just a few counts. Here the CDR3 DNA reads TGTGCCAGCAGTGAAATGGGCGGAAGCACAGATACGCAGTATTTT. Amino acids: CASSEMGGSTDTQYF. This sequence joins TRBV6-1 and TRBJ2-3; no reliable D call. The CDR3 length is 15 residues. Trimming pared 2 bases from V and 0 bases from J, leaving 9 bases between. The germline CDR1 and CDR2 sequences are MNHNS and SASEGT.

The rearrangement joins TRBV11-1 to TRBJ2-5; weak D call: TRBD1 (5 bases). CDR1 SGHAT and CDR2 FQDESV come from the germline V gene (reference sequence). The CDR3 length is 15 residues. The ends were cut back, 0 bases at V and 5 bases at J, with 13 bases in the middle. The CDR3 reads CASSLAGLERETQYF. The CDR3 nucleotides are TGTGCCAGCAGCTTAGCGGGGCTGGAACGGGAGACCCAGTACTTC.

This chain uses TRBV6-6 with TRBJ1-2; D possibly corresponds to TRBD1 (5 bases). The V gene lost 2 bases and the J gene lost 8 bases, with 15 bases spanning the gap. CDR1 and CDR2 (germline): MNHNY, SVGAGI (reference sequence). CDR3 length equals 14 residues. The CDR3 sequence is CASSYAQGRGGYTF. Written as DNA, the CDR3 is TGTGCCAGCAGTTACGCCCAGGGACGAGGGGGCTACACCTTC.

Written as DNA, the CDR3 is TGTGCCAGCACCGTCGGACCGATATATGGCTACACCTTC. It translates to CASTVGPIYGYTF. The chain recombines TRBV6-6 with TRBJ1-2; no definite D call. The CDR3 is 13 residues long. V was cut by 7 bases and J by 5 bases, with 14 bases left in between. CDR1 and CDR2 (germline): MNHNY, SVGAGI (reference sequence).

V is TRBV7-3 and J is TRBJ2-2; D is uncertain. V lost 3 bases and J 3 bases, leaving 20 bases between the germline ends. There are 18 residues in the CDR3. Germline V lookup: CDR1 SGHTA, CDR2 FQGTGA. CDR3 residues: CASSFTTSWAADTGELFF. The CDR3, as DNA: TGTGCCAGCAGCTTCACTACATCATGGGCGGCGGACACCGGGGAGCTGTTTTTT.

The rearrangement uses TRBV11-3 and TRBJ2-1; TRBD1 matches 9 bases. The V and J ends lost 5 bases and 2 bases, in that order; junction bases with no gene match: 4. CDR3 length: 15 amino acids. Germline V gene data show CDR1 as SGHNT and CDR2 as YENEEA. CDR3 loop: CASSPRTGAYNEQFF. The DNA for the CDR3 is TGTGCCAGCAGCCCTCGGACAGGGGCCTACAATGAGCAGTTCTTC.

V is TRBV19 and J is TRBJ2-2, with 8 positions matching TRBD1. Trimming took 9 bases from V and 6 from J; bases not matched to a gene: 9. Germline lookup yields CDR1 LNHDA and CDR2 SQIVND (reference sequence). CDR3 length: 14 amino acids. This CDR3 is CASRLGQGPGELFF. DNA of the CDR3: TGTGCCAGCAGGCTAGGACAGGGACCCGGGGAGCTGTTTTTT.

V is TRBV7-9 and J is TRBJ2-7, with 10 bases lining up with TRBD2. Germline CDR1 is SEHNR and CDR2 is FQNEAQ (reference sequence). The CDR3 covers 16 residues. V shed 1 base, J shed 0 bases, and the junction held 3 bases outside the gene matches. CDR3 residues: CASSLGLAGDSYEQYF. CDR3 sequence (DNA): TGTGCCAGCAGCTTAGGGCTAGCGGGGGACTCCTACGAGCAGTACTTC.

CDR3 DNA: TGTGCCAGCAGTGAGACTAGATACGAGCAGTACTTC. Its translation: CASSETRYEQYF. The V and J genes are TRBV6-1 and TRBJ2-7; possible D gene TRBD2, 6 bases. CDR3 length: 12 amino acids. Trimming stripped 3 bases from V and 4 bases from J, with 7 bases between. CDR1 is MNHNS, CDR2 SASEGT, per germline.

V usage is TRBV5-4 and J usage is TRBJ1-2, with D possibly matching TRBD1 (5 bases). Germline-derived CDR1 and CDR2 are SGHNT and YYREEE (reference sequence). The CDR3 length is 14 residues. V shed 2 bases and J shed 4 bases, with 12 bases lying between them. For the CDR3, the DNA is TGTGCCAGCAGCTTTCCACAGGAACCCTATGGCTACACCTTC. This gives the protein CASSFPQEPYGYTF. The full variable domain, its missing parts supplied by reference TRBV5-4 and TRBJ1-2, is ETGVTQSPTHLIKTRGQQVTLRCSSQSGHNTVSWYQQALGQGPQFIFQYYREEENGRGNFPPRFSGLQFPNYSSELNVNALELDDSALYLCASSFPQEPYGYTFGSGTRLTVV.